This TCR beta chain appears in the sequencing data of a study of blood T cells in healthy people across ages. Of note for this clonotype: Its antigen is not known.

Notes on the study in general: When set beside aged donors, long-lived donors presented more naive CD4+ cells and higher diversity.

In germline, CDR1 is MNHEY, CDR2 SVGEGT. The CDR3 loop spans 14 amino acids. V trimming: 6 bases; J trimming: 5 bases; junction bases outside the gene matches: 7. Alongside a J-beta primer mix, a sample-barcoded 5' primer served in a second PCR lasting roughly 6 to 12 cycles. Every molecule of cDNA carried a tag from a template-switch adaptor with 12 random nucleotides. Using its own MiXCR run on the 5' RACE reads, TCRdb lists one record per CDR3 protein. The sample has about 970,000 distinct CDR3 sequences; just over 50% are singletons. No fewer than 7 million PBMCs went into each sample. The clonotype originates from a woman aged 55 to 70 in good health. What was sequenced was blood. The rearrangement links TRBV6-2 or TRBV6-3 to TRBJ2-3, with 8 bases that match TRBD2. CDR3 nucleotides: TGTGCCAGCAGGCACAGCGGGAGTCAAGATACGCAGTATTTT. The encoded protein is CASRHSGSQDTQYF.